This T cell receptor beta chain was observed in a study of CD8+CD57+ T cells in acquired aplastic anemia. Study details: The average for DNA from sorted CD4+ and CD8+ cells was 2.5 to 4 ug. Healthy donor CD4+ cell samples had a mean of around 10 million reads. Overall study results and limits: Statistical testing detected no significant gap in CD8+ Simpson's diversity between patients and controls. Patients and controls turned out to have 25 to 30 CD8+ CDR3 sequences in common.

Germline values: CDR1 SQVTM, CDR2 ANQGSEA. This CDR3 is 13 amino acids long. J lost 6 bases, V lost 7 bases, and 6 bases had no gene match. This clonotype was detected ten times or more. Its matching antigen is unknown. Genomic DNA was employed as the template in profiling TCR beta VDJ and CDR3. TCRdb fed the reads into MiXCR, producing one record per CDR3 protein. This sample has under 150,000 distinct CDR3 sequences; 41% occur once, and the top ten carry 8% to 9.5%. The chain uses TRBV29-1 and TRBJ2-3; 11 positions match TRBD2. The sequence came from a human donor in good health, serving as a control. Input material: sorted CD4+, CD8+, or CD8+CD57+ T cells (not recorded which) from PBMCs. In DNA, the CDR3 is TGCAGCGCCTTAGCGGGGGGGGGGGATACGCAGTATTTT. Protein: CSALAGGGDTQYF.